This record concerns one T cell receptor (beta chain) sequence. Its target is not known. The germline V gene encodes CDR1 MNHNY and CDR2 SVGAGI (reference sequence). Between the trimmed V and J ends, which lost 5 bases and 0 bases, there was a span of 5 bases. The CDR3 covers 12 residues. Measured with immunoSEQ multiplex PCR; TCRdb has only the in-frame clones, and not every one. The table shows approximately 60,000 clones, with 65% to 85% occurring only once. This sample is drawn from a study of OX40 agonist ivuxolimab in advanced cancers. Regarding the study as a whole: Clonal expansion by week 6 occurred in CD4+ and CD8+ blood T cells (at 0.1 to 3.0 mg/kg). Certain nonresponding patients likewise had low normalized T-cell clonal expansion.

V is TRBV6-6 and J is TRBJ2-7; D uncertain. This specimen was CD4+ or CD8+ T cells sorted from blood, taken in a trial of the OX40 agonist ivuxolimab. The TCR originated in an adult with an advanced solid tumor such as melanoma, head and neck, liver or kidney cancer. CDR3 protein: CASSPGSYEQYF. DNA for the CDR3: TGTGCCAGCAGTCCAGGCTCCTACGAGCAGTACTTC.